The clone carrying this TCR delta chain was found many times. This record belongs to a study of γδ T cells in repeated Plasmodium falciparum infection. Vgamma9/Vdelta2+ and Vdelta2-negative gammadelta T cells were flow-sorted from PBMC for bulk sequencing. TCRdb redid the clone calls on the multiplex PCR reads with CATT. This sample yields 50,000 to 55,000 delta-chain clones, of which roughly 1.9% are seen a single time; roughly 24% belongs to the top ten. Germline lookup yields CDR1 TSWWSYY and CDR2 QGS. This CDR3 is built from 21 residues. The junction had 25 bases not matched to a gene; V was cut back by 2 bases and J by 10 bases.

This TCR was recovered from a pool of human donors (malaria-infected and uninfected, not separated). The genes are TRDV1 and TRDJ1, with TRDD3 matching over 13 bases. The sample consisted of gamma-delta T cells from blood. The CDR3: CALGERGRGSYTYWGIRRLIF. In nucleotides, the CDR3 is TGTGCTCTTGGGGAAAGAGGGAGGGGTTCCTACACCTACTGGGGGATACGACGACTCATCTTT.